Following are 27 T cell receptor beta chains from one sample sequenced in a study of blood T cell repertoires in COVID-19. This table comes from immunoSEQ multiplex PCR, and its TCRdb copy is limited to in-frame clones, with some not included. The repertoire has about 350,000 clones, roughly 86% of them found once; the top ten carry around 7.9%. Source material: peripheral blood. The receptor set was obtained from a woman in her 70s with COVID-19, enrolled during active disease.

The chain recombines TRBV29-1 with TRBJ2-4, with D perhaps TRBD2 (7 bases). This CDR3 has 16 residues. V was cut by 2 bases and J by 1 base, with 15 bases left in between. The germline gives CDR1 SQVTM, CDR2 ANQGSEA. CDR3 protein: CSVESGRGRAKNIQYF. CDR3 nucleotide sequence: TGCAGCGTTGAATCAGGGAGGGGGAGGGCCAAAAACATTCAGTACTTC.

This clone was observed once. The rearrangement uses TRBV21-1 and TRBJ2-7; the D call TRBD2 from the table was never checked on the DNA. TRBV21-1 is an annotated pseudogene. CDR3 size: 16 residues. CDR3 bases: TGTGCCAGCAGCCCTTGCCCCGGACTAGCGCGGTACGAGCAGTACTTC. Protein: CASSPCPGLARYEQYF.

V is TRBV7-2 and J is TRBJ2-3; D perhaps matches TRBD2 (6 bases). Germline V gene lookup returns CDR1 SGHTA and CDR2 FQGNSA. The CDR3 spans 16 residues. With 2 bases removed from V and 0 bases from J, the gap between germline ends came to 12 bases. The CDR3 loop reads CASSLFSGLSTDTQYF. The CDR3 coding sequence is TGTGCCAGCAGCTTATTTAGCGGCCTAAGCACAGATACGCAGTATTTT.

This clone was observed a single time. J is TRBJ1-3 and V is TRBV2; D gene uncertain. In germline, CDR1 is SNHLY, CDR2 FYNNEI. The CDR3 loop spans 15 amino acids. V was trimmed by 7 bases and J by 0 bases, leaving 13 bases between them. CDR3 protein: CASTPGLASGNTIYF. In DNA, the CDR3 is TGTGCCAGCACTCCGGGGTTGGCCTCTGGAAACACCATATATTTT.

V is TRBV27 and J is TRBJ2-7; weak D call: TRBD2 (7 bases). Germline loops: CDR1 MNHEY, CDR2 SMNVEV (reference sequence). This CDR3 spans 17 amino acids. V was shortened by 0 bases and J by 2 bases, with 17 bases between the two germline ends. CDR3 sequence: CASSLSVGGAIPYEQYF. In DNA form, the CDR3 reads TGTGCCAGCAGTTTATCGGTTGGGGGGGCCATTCCCTACGAGCAGTACTTC.

The rearrangement uses TRBV7-9 and TRBJ1-1; D is ambiguous. With 7 bases removed from V and 1 base from J, the gap between germline ends came to 7 bases. The CDR3 covers 12 residues. In germline, CDR1 is SEHNR, CDR2 FQNEAQ (reference sequence). The CDR3 nucleotides read TGTGCCAGCACCCTCTCGAACACTGAAGCTTTCTTT. Its translation: CASTLSNTEAFF.

This chain uses TRBV12-5 with TRBJ2-7; 11 bases align to TRBD1. The CDR3 contains 14 residues. CDR1 is LGHNT and CDR2 is FRNRAP in the germline V gene. V shed 7 bases, J shed 3 bases, and the junction held 5 bases outside the gene matches. CDR3 residues: CASASDRGHYEQYF. The CDR3 DNA is TGTGCTAGTGCCTCGGACAGGGGGCACTACGAGCAGTACTTC.

In this sample, this clone turned up a few times. The chain joins TRBV10-1 to TRBJ2-5; D call uncertain. V was clipped by 2 bases and J by 5 bases, with 9 bases between them. Germline loops: CDR1 WNHNN, CDR2 SYGVQD (reference sequence). CDR3 size: 13 residues. CDR3 sequence (DNA): TGCGCCAGCAGTGAGGGTCTAGACGAGACCCAGTACTTC. This gives the protein CASSEGLDETQYF.

The rearrangement joins TRBV29-1 to TRBJ1-2; a weak D match, TRBD1 (6 bases). This CDR3 is built from 13 residues. Germline V gene data show CDR1 as SQVTM and CDR2 as ANQGSEA. The V gene lost 3 bases and the J gene lost 2 bases, with 10 bases spanning the gap. CDR3 loop: CSVEDSANYGYTF. The CDR3 coding sequence is TGCAGCGTTGAGGACAGTGCGAACTATGGCTACACCTTC.

The chain carries TRBV6-6 and TRBJ2-2; the D is unclear. The germline V gene has CDR1 MNHNY and CDR2 SVGAGI (reference sequence). CDR3 length: 14 amino acids. The V gene lost 3 bases and the J gene lost 6 bases, with 11 bases spanning the gap. The CDR3 DNA reads TGTGCCAGCAGTTATACCCAGGCTGCCGGGGAGCTGTTTTTT. Amino acids: CASSYTQAAGELFF.

The chain combines TRBV4-1 with TRBJ2-1; no definite D call. Trimming left V 1 base short and J 2 bases short, with 6 bases between. Germline lookup yields CDR1 MGHRA and CDR2 YSYEKL. The length of the CDR3 is 14 residues. CDR3 coding DNA: TGCGCCAGCAGCCAAGTGGGCCCCTACAATGAGCAGTTCTTC. Its translation is CASSQVGPYNEQFF.

The gene calls are TRBV28 and TRBJ1-4; TRBD1 is a possible D gene (5 bases). Trimming left V 1 base short and J 3 bases short, with 9 bases between. This CDR3 region has 15 residues. CDR1 and CDR2 from the germline V gene are MDHEN and SYDVKM. The CDR3, as DNA: TGTGCCAGCAGTTTATTGGGGGGGTCTAATGAAAAACTGTTTTTT. Amino acids: CASSLLGGSNEKLFF.

This clone was seen a handful of times. V gene TRBV10-1 combines with J gene TRBJ2-7, with D possibly being TRBD2 (6 bases). Germline V gene sequence: CDR1 WNHNN, CDR2 SYGVQD (reference sequence). V lost 2 bases, J lost 2 bases, and 13 bases lay in between. This CDR3 region has 15 residues. The CDR3 loop is CASSEKAGRPYEQYF. The CDR3 DNA is TGCGCCAGCAGTGAGAAGGCGGGGCGACCCTACGAGCAGTACTTC.

CDR3 sequence: CASSDQSGTGNQPQHF. The CDR3 bases are TGTGCCAGCAGTGACCAATCCGGGACAGGGAACCAGCCCCAGCATTTT. The chain carries TRBV2 and TRBJ1-5; 9 bases agree with TRBD1. V gave up 3 bases and J gave up 7 bases; unmatched junction bases: 10. Germline lookup yields CDR1 SNHLY and CDR2 FYNNEI. The CDR3 is 16 amino acids.

This chain connects TRBV6-5 to TRBJ1-2; D is possibly TRBD1 (5 bases). This CDR3 contains 15 residues. Germline V gene sequence: CDR1 MNHEY, CDR2 SVGAGI. The ends were cut back, 2 bases at V and 3 bases at J, with 13 bases in the middle. The CDR3 DNA sequence: TGTGCCAGCAGTTACCTAGGGACTCTTGACTATGGCTACACCTTC. Protein product: CASSYLGTLDYGYTF.

The rearrangement joins TRBV28 to TRBJ1-6, with unresolved D. Germline V lookup: CDR1 MDHEN, CDR2 SYDVKM. The germline V and J ends were trimmed by 5 bases and 8 bases, with 7 bases remaining between them. This CDR3 is 12 amino acids long. The chain's CDR3 is CASSLFDSPLHF. DNA of the CDR3: TGTGCCAGCAGTCTTTTTGATTCACCCCTCCACTTT.

This clone was seen a handful of times. The chain recombines TRBV7-9 with TRBJ1-4, with TRBD1 matching over 8 bases. This CDR3 region has 14 residues. CDR1 and CDR2 from the germline V gene are SEHNR and FQNEAQ (reference sequence). Trimming removed 5 bases from V and 8 bases from J; junction bases left unmatched: 7. The CDR3 DNA reads as TGTGCCAGCAGCATTGACAGGGGAAAGGAAAAACTGTTTTTT. Protein product: CASSIDRGKEKLFF. Supplemented by reference TRBV7-9 and TRBJ1-4, the full variable domain reads DTGVSQNPRHKITKRGQNVTFRCDPISEHNRLYWYRQTLGQGPEFLTYFQNEAQLEKSRLLSDRFSAERPKGSFSTLEIQRTEQGDSAMYLCASSIDRGKEKLFFGSGTQLSVL.

The CDR3 DNA is TGCAGCGTACTCGAGGGCGGCTACACCTTC. Protein product: CSVLEGGYTF. J is TRBJ1-2 and V is TRBV29-1; D unclear. Germline V lookup: CDR1 SQVTM, CDR2 ANQGSEA. The V end was cut by 6 bases, the J end by 8 bases, with 10 bases between. The CDR3 covers 10 residues.

V and J are TRBV5-1 and TRBJ2-7; no firm D call. This CDR3 is built from 12 residues. Germline lookup yields CDR1 SGHRS and CDR2 YFSETQ. V was shortened by 3 bases and J by 3 bases, with 7 bases between the two germline ends. The CDR3 region is CASSSSVYEQYF. Written as DNA, the CDR3 is TGCGCCAGCAGCTCCTCTGTCTACGAGCAGTACTTC.

This chain links TRBV4-1 with TRBJ1-6, with D maybe TRBD1 (5 bases). Deletions cut 2 bases from V and 9 bases from J, with 20 bases between. Germline CDR1 is MGHRA and CDR2 is YSYEKL. The CDR3 is made up of 17 amino acids. The CDR3 protein is CASSQFVLQGTRSPLHF. In DNA, the CDR3 is TGCGCCAGCAGCCAATTCGTTCTCCAGGGTACGCGTTCACCCCTCCACTTT.

As DNA, the CDR3 is TGTGCCAGCAGTTCAGGGGGCCTAAGCTCCTACAATGAGCAGTTCTTC. Encoded protein: CASSSGGLSSYNEQFF. This chain connects TRBV27 to TRBJ2-1, with 8 nucleotides matching TRBD1. J gave up 0 bases and V 4 bases, and 5 bases lay outside the gene matches. Germline V gene lookup returns CDR1 MNHEY and CDR2 SMNVEV (reference sequence). The CDR3 covers 16 residues.

This clone came up once. The chain carries TRBV3-1 (or the pseudogene TRBV3-2) and TRBJ1-6; D remains unclear. The germline V gene has CDR1 LGHDT and CDR2 YNNKEL (reference sequence). This CDR3 is 12 amino acids long. Trimming shortened V by 4 bases and J by 9 bases, and 7 bases separated the two germline ends. The CDR3 reads CASSRGSSPLHF. In DNA, the CDR3 is TGTGCCAGCAGCCGAGGAAGTTCACCCCTCCACTTT.

Details on this clone: Other DNA sequences in the sample encode the same CDR3. This sequence joins TRBV18 and TRBJ1-1, with a tentative D call TRBD1 (6 bases). This CDR3 spans 14 amino acids. Germline V gene sequence: CDR1 KGHSH, CDR2 LQKENI. V lost 6 bases, J lost 1 base, and 12 bases lay in between. This chain's CDR3 is CASSRQGPNTEAFF. CDR3 sequence (DNA): TGTGCCAGCTCTCGGCAGGGGCCGAACACTGAAGCTTTCTTT. Full variable domain (missing parts from reference TRBV18 and TRBJ1-1): NAGVMQNPRHLVRRRGQEARLRCSPMKGHSHVYWYRQLPEEGLKFMVYLQKENIIDESGMPKERFSAEFPKEGPSILRIQQVVRGDSAAYFCASSRQGPNTEAFFGQGTRLTVV.

The rearrangement uses TRBV6-5 and TRBJ2-1; 10 nucleotides align to TRBD1. The V and J ends lost 4 bases and 4 bases, in that order; junction bases with no gene match: 4. CDR3 length equals 15 residues. Germline-derived CDR1 and CDR2 are MNHEY and SVGAGI. CDR3 DNA: TGTGCCAGCAGTTTCGACAGGGGGCCTTACAATGAGCAGTTCTTC. Protein: CASSFDRGPYNEQFF.

This clone was seen only once. The rearrangement links TRBV5-4 to TRBJ1-6, with 9 bases fitting TRBD1. Germline trimming cut 4 bases from V and 7 bases from J; bases unmatched to any gene: 6. In germline, CDR1 is SGHNT, CDR2 YYREEE (reference sequence). This CDR3 is built from 15 residues. DNA for the CDR3: TGTGCCAGCAGCCGAGGGACAGGGACAAATTCACCCCTCCACTTT. Amino acids: CASSRGTGTNSPLHF.

The rearrangement uses TRBV12-3 or TRBV12-4 and TRBJ1-2; a possible D gene is TRBD1 (5 bases). Between the trimmed V and J ends, which lost 5 bases and 8 bases, there was a span of 12 bases. This CDR3 is built from 12 residues. CDR3 DNA sequence: TGTGCCAGCAGTCCGAGTGGGGCAGGCTACACCTTC. It is translated as CASSPSGAGYTF.

This rearrangement joins TRBV28 to TRBJ2-5; 10 nucleotides align to TRBD2. J was trimmed by 6 bases and V by 7 bases; bases with no gene match: 8. The CDR3 is made up of 14 amino acids. The germline gives CDR1 MDHEN, CDR2 SYDVKM. DNA for the CDR3: TGTGCCAGCATAGATAGCGGGGGGCCAAAGACCCAGTACTTC. This sequence encodes CASIDSGGPKTQYF.